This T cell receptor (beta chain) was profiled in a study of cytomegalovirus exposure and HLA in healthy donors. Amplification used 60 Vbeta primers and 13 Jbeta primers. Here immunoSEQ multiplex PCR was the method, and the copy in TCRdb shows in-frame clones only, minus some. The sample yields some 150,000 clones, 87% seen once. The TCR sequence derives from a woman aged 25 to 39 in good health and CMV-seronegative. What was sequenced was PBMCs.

The CDR3 nucleotides read TGTGCCAGCGGGTGGAGCGGGAGCACCGACGAGCAGTACTTC. It translates to CASGWSGSTDEQYF. The chain couples TRBV6-1 to TRBJ2-7; 8 nucleotides agree with TRBD2. The CDR3 loop spans 14 amino acids. Germline-derived CDR1 and CDR2 are MNHNS and SASEGT. With V trimmed by 8 bases and J by 5 bases, 11 bases remained unmatched.